This T cell receptor beta chain was recorded in a study of CD8 T cells in Susac syndrome (dated by TCRdb to the late 2010s). For the wider study: Whether CD8+ T cell activation and differentiation in Susac syndrome was antigen driven was tested using repertoire sequencing. The study compared CD8+ T cell repertoire clonality among over 9 healthy donors, approximately 14 Susac syndrome patients and 15 multiple sclerosis patients. Broader findings and caveats from the paper: The number of individuals in the TCR sequencing and HLA analysis was recognized as being relatively small.

Peripheral blood CD8+ and CD4+ T cells from healthy donors, Susac syndrome patients and multiple sclerosis patients were profiled using high-throughput TCR beta sequencing. Treatment-naive patients with stable or active relapsing-remitting disease fulfilling revised McDonald criteria were used as multiple sclerosis controls. Bulk CD8+ and CD4+ T cells were purified magnetically by negative isolation, whereas CD8+ TEMRA cells were enriched by FACS. Blood was collected in EDTA tubes and processed within 24 hours, with PBMCs isolated through density gradient centrifugation. PBMCs intended for TCR sequencing were frozen in liquid nitrogen and were later thawed in a 37 degrees C water bath. The sorted or isolated CD4+, CD8+ and CD8+ TEMRA cells reached a purity of at least 90%. The V and J ends are trimmed by 0 bases and 0 bases, leaving 10 bases between them. From the cysteine through the phenylalanine, the CDR3 covers 15 amino acids. This entry keeps only the CDR3 DNA: 45 bases, framed from base 1. From a lookup of the germline V gene, CDR1 and CDR2 are SGHRS and YFSETQ.

RNA was extracted using the RNeasy kit, and roughly 0.5 to 1 ug of the RNA was reverse transcribed with random hexamers. The immunoSEQ multiplex PCR assay, covering 54 Vbeta and 13 Jbeta segments, was used to amplify TCR beta CDR3 regions. PCR amplification bias was corrected by using a synthetic template baseline for primer optimization and computational correction. For the original study's pipeline: Reads were annotated to V, D and J genes according to IMGT and were analyzed with immunoSEQ Analyzer, with only productive sequences retained. Clonality was computed as one minus Shannon entropy normalized by log2 of the number of productive unique sequences. For each patient and control, public and private clones were evaluated among the 100 most prevalent clones. Susac-specific clones were defined as absent from healthy and MS cohorts, 850 to 1,300 published viral clones and other ImmuneACCESS disease sequences. Using fastp at Q25 and MiXCR, TCRdb reprocessed the public reads and kept productive beta chains. Rows are combined by CDR3 protein, so each entry shows the most common genes and DNA. The V and J calls and clone size come from TCRdb's table, not from the authors' own analysis. In all, the sample holds some 300,000 distinct CDR3 sequences, and 70% to 90% of those were seen once. The top ten constitute under 0.2% of the sample.

With respect to this clonotype: This clone's antigen is unknown. No base quality values were provided; no much bigger clone lies one nucleotide off.

The sequenced sample consisted of CD8+ T cells from PBMCs. The chain employs TRBV5-1 and TRBJ2-7, with the identity of the D gene unclear. This clonotype was sampled from a human donor with multiple sclerosis. The DNA reads TGCGCCAGCAGCTTGGGGGCGCAGAGCTCCTACGAGCAGTACTTC. Its protein reads: CASSLGAQSSYEQYF. Outside the CDR3, residues come from the reference TRBV5-1 and TRBJ2-7 proteins, so the full variable domain is: KAGVTQTPRYLIKTRGQQVTLSCSPISGHRSVSWYQQTPGQGLQFLFEYFSETQRNKGNFPGRFSGRQFSNSRSEMNVSTLELGDSALYLCASSLGAQSSYEQYFGPGTRLTVT.